Presented here are 10 T cell receptor beta chains from one specimen sequenced in a study of beta chain features in type 1 diabetes. These receptors' targets are unknown. The study reverse transcribed the entire isolated RNA, so it sequenced expressed TCRB transcripts. Repertoires were generated with immunoSEQ multiplex PCR, while TCRdb's copy carries only in-frame clones and drops some. The sample includes some 150,000 clones, around 13% seen only once; the top ten take 1% to 1.5%. Study-wide findings and caveats: Type 1 diabetes patients showed a moderate but significant shortening of TCRB CDR3s in all four CD4+ subsets.

The sequenced sample consisted of central memory CD4+ T cells from blood. The source is a man aged 18 to 30 with type 1 diabetes.

A few counts support this clone. This chain uses TRBV27 with TRBJ1-1; no clear D gene. V was pared by 2 bases and J by 5 bases, with 9 bases between. CDR1 and CDR2 (germline): MNHEY, SMNVEV (reference sequence). The CDR3 extends over 13 amino acids. The CDR3, as DNA: TGTGCCAGCAGTTTAACCGACCGTACTGAAGCTTTCTTT. Protein sequence: CASSLTDRTEAFF.

This clone showed up many times. At one of its ends the junction is not consistent with the germline gene, which may arise from a read error. This chain uses TRBV7-8 with TRBJ1-4; D gene unclear. Germline V gives CDR1 SGHVS, CDR2 FQNEAQ. The CDR3 sequence is 11 residues long. This CDR3 reads CASTLHGKLFF. CDR3 nucleotides: TGTGCCAGCACCTTACACGGAAAACTGTTTTTT.

This clone was seen more than once but under ten times. The chain uses TRBV19 and TRBJ1-4; D gene unclear. This CDR3 is built from 14 residues. The germline V gene has CDR1 LNHDA and CDR2 SQIVND (reference sequence). The V and J ends lost 3 bases and 8 bases respectively, with 13 bases between them. CDR3 DNA: TGTGCCAGTAGTATCCATGGATTGAAGGAAAAACTGTTTTTT. Protein sequence: CASSIHGLKEKLFF.

The V call is TRBV2, the J call TRBJ2-3; D remains unclear. CDR1 is SNHLY and CDR2 is FYNNEI in the germline V gene. CDR3 length: 14 amino acids. With 4 bases removed from V and 0 bases from J, the gap between germline ends came to 8 bases. This CDR3 is CASSVTLSTDTQYF. The CDR3 DNA reads TGTGCCAGCAGTGTAACCCTTAGCACAGATACGCAGTATTTT. The full variable domain, completed using reference TRBV2 and TRBJ2-3, is EPEVTQTPSHQVTQMGQEVILRCVPISNHLYFYWYRQILGQKVEFLVSFYNNEISEKSEIFDDQFSVERPDGSNFTLKIRSTKLEDSAMYFCASSVTLSTDTQYFGPGTRLTVL.

The chain joins TRBV29-1 to TRBJ1-2; TRBD1 agrees at 7 bases. The CDR3 runs 15 residues. The V segment lost 2 bases and the J segment 2 bases; nucleotides outside the gene matches: 8. Germline CDR1 SQVTM, CDR2 ANQGSEA. CDR3 sequence (DNA): TGCAGCGTTGAACCGCAGGACAGGCCCAACTATGGCTACACCTTC. Translating it yields CSVEPQDRPNYGYTF.

This clone was picked up a small number of times. The chain recombines TRBV19 with TRBJ2-1; D unresolved. CDR3 size: 16 residues. Germline-derived CDR1 and CDR2 are LNHDA and SQIVND (reference sequence). V lost 2 bases and J lost 7, with 18 bases in between. CDR3 protein: CASSIWRTTGRNEQFF. The CDR3 DNA follows: TGTGCCAGTAGTATATGGCGGACCACTGGACGGAATGAGCAGTTCTTC.

In its sample, this clone was seen many times. The V gene is TRBV5-1, the J gene TRBJ2-7, with D tentatively TRBD1 (6 bases). Germline V gives CDR1 SGHRS, CDR2 YFSETQ. The CDR3 has 14 amino acids. V was clipped by 3 bases and J by 2 bases, with 12 bases between them. The CDR3 reads CASSSTGTTYEQYF. The CDR3, as DNA: TGCGCCAGCAGCTCCACAGGGACCACCTACGAGCAGTACTTC.

This clone was seen a few times. The rearrangement uses TRBV27 and TRBJ1-2; TRBD1 matches 7 bases. V was clipped by 3 bases and J by 6 bases; unmatched bases: 7. This CDR3 is 14 amino acids long. Germline V CDR1 and CDR2: MNHEY, SMNVEV (reference sequence). The CDR3 coding sequence is TGTGCCAGCAGTTTTGTAGGGGGCACTGATGGCTACACCTTC. This translates into CASSFVGGTDGYTF.

This clone appeared a few times. The J gene is TRBJ1-5, the V gene TRBV29-1; D may be TRBD1 (5 bases). CDR1 is SQVTM and CDR2 is ANQGSEA in the germline V gene. The CDR3 is made up of 13 amino acids. Trimming shortened V by 1 base and J by 11 bases, and 15 bases separated the two germline ends. The CDR3 sequence is CSVEGGDPRAQHF. In DNA form, the CDR3 reads TGCAGCGTTGAAGGTGGGGACCCCCGGGCCCAGCATTTT.

This rearrangement joins TRBV5-6 to TRBJ1-6, with D perhaps matching TRBD1 (5 bases). The length of the CDR3 is 15 residues. Germline V gives CDR1 SGHDT, CDR2 YYEEEE. Trimming took off 0 bases at V and 7 bases at J, with 11 bases between the two ends. The CDR3 DNA sequence: TGTGCCAGCAGCTTGGTTGAAAGGGACAATTCACCCCTCCACTTT. Translation: CASSLVERDNSPLHF.